This TCR beta chain was identified during a study of blood T cell repertoires in COVID-19. In the study overall: Samples of COVID-19 (acute and convalescent) were obtained from the United States, Italy and Spain. PBMCs, B-cell-depleted T cells, or T cells provided the cDNA or gDNA that made up the material.

The CDR3 has 16 residues. Germline V gene sequence: CDR1 SGHDT, CDR2 YYEEEE. The V end lost 3 bases, the J end lost 2 bases, and 15 bases lay between the germline ends. As originally analysed: Counts of nucleated cells, estimated from reference gene primer amplification, were obtained. Measured with immunoSEQ multiplex PCR; TCRdb has only the in-frame clones, and not every one. Clonal size and the V and J genes are those of that table, whereas D and trimming came from the DNA. The sample lists tens of thousands of clones; more than 60% were seen once. The chain links TRBV5-6 to TRBJ1-5; TRBD1 might be the D (5 bases). The specimen was peripheral blood. The sequence came from a human donor in a cohort sampled during active COVID-19. CDR3 region: CASSYTGSAGNQPQHF. The CDR3 region has the DNA TGTGCCAGCAGCTATACAGGTAGTGCAGGCAATCAGCCCCAGCATTTT.